The sequence of this T cell receptor beta chain was determined in a study of blood T cell repertoires in COVID-19. Study-level information: From the United States, Italy and Spain came samples of acute and convalescent COVID-19. PBMCs, B-cell-depleted T cells, or T cells provided the cDNA or gDNA that made up the material.

The CDR3 runs 18 residues. Clones were read by immunoSEQ multiplex PCR, and TCRdb kept only the in-frame ones, dropping some. This table holds some 200,000 clones, roughly 87% found once. Participants, about 18 to 90 years old, spanned around 25 US areas. Symptom resolution, clearance, or two negative PCRs marked the recovered donors of Cohort 3. The sequence derives from a woman in her twenties or thirties who had recovered from COVID-19. Sequencing used PBMCs or T cells enriched from blood (not recorded which). V is TRBV21-1 and J is TRBJ1-3; TRBD1 is the table's D call and was not checked against the DNA. TRBV21-1 is an annotated pseudogene. CDR3 amino acids: CASSKNSPTGSSGNTIYF. The CDR3 nucleotides read TGTGCCAGCAGCAAAAACTCGCCCACAGGGAGCTCTGGAAACACCATATATTTT.